A single T cell receptor beta chain is shown here with its context. The sample originates from a study of blood T cell repertoires in COVID-19. Study-level background: Whether acute or convalescent, the COVID-19 samples came from the United States, Italy and Spain.

Per the original methods: Estimated nucleated cell counts came from reference gene primer amplification. Assay: immunoSEQ multiplex PCR; the TCRdb copy retains only in-frame clones and omits some. That table gives V, J and clone size, and the DNA gave D and trimming. Of about 97,000 clones in the sample, less than 95% were seen once. Germline loops: CDR1 GTSNPN, CDR2 SVGIG (reference sequence). V lost 1 base and J 4 bases, leaving 4 bases between the germline ends. CDR3 length: 11 residues. The specimen was peripheral blood. This chain links TRBV30 with TRBJ1-1; D gene uncertain. The receptor comes from a man aged 55-75 years with acute or convalescent COVID-19. CDR3 sequence reads: CAWSGVTEAFF. The DNA for the CDR3 is TGTGCCTGGAGTGGAGTCACTGAAGCTTTCTTT.